A single sample is the source of the 25 T cell receptor beta chains below, sequenced in a study of spatial heterogeneity in lung cancer. Study-level points and caveats: Tracking of tumor mutation counts was seen in expanded intratumoral alpha and beta TCR counts.

As to time point: sample taken at primary tumor resection. TCRdb recomputed calls from the 5' RACE reads with MiXCR, one row per CDR3 protein. The top ten clones hold roughly an eighth of a sample with 8,000 to 10,000 distinct CDR3 sequences, roughly an eighth of them seen once. These receptors are not linked to any known antigen. The sequences come from lung tumor tissue, collected at surgery. The receptors here all came from a male donor with early-stage non-small cell lung cancer.

This clonotype ranks as medium-sized. The genes are TRBV5-5 and TRBJ2-3; 9 positions match TRBD2. Germline-derived CDR1 and CDR2 are SGHKS and YYEKEE (reference sequence). This CDR3 contains 15 residues. Unmatched junction bases numbered 5, after V lost 4 bases and J lost 2 bases. The CDR3 protein is CASSLTSGNTDTQYF. Here the CDR3 DNA reads TGTGCCAGCAGCCTGACTAGCGGAAACACAGATACGCAGTATTTT. Filled out from reference TRBV5-5 and TRBJ2-3, the complete variable domain reads DAGVTQSPTHLIKTRGQQVTLRCSPISGHKSVSWYQQVLGQGPQFIFQYYEKEERGRGNFPDRFSARQFPNYSSELNVNALLLGDSALYLCASSLTSGNTDTQYFGPGTRLTVL.

This clonotype has ten or more counts. The chain recombines TRBV7-2 with TRBJ2-5, with D unresolved. Germline CDR1 reads SGHTA; CDR2 reads FQGNSA. The CDR3 extends over 12 amino acids. The ends were cut back, 1 base at V and 0 bases at J, with 0 bases in the middle. The CDR3 here is CASSLDQETQYF. In nucleotides, the CDR3 is TGTGCCAGCAGCTTAGACCAAGAGACCCAGTACTTC.

The chain uses TRBV2 and TRBJ2-5; D uncertain. Germline values: CDR1 SNHLY, CDR2 FYNNEI. With 6 bases removed from V and 2 bases from J, the gap between germline ends came to 13 bases. CDR3 length equals 14 residues. Written as DNA, the CDR3 is TGTGCCAGCAGCGTTTCAGGTGGTCAAGAGACCCAGTACTTC. Its translation is CASSVSGGQETQYF.

This clonotype has ten or more counts. The chain employs TRBV4-1 and TRBJ2-7, with D perhaps TRBD2 (5 bases). The CDR3 is 16 residues long. Germline V lookup: CDR1 MGHRA, CDR2 YSYEKL. Trimming took 0 bases from V and 0 from J, leaving 12 bases between them. The CDR3 reads CASSQDYPGISYEQYF. CDR3 bases: TGCGCCAGCAGCCAAGATTATCCGGGGATCTCCTACGAGCAGTACTTC.

In the case of this clonotype: A single base separates this from a much larger clone, so it may be a read error. This chain connects TRBV5-1 to TRBJ2-2; the match to TRBD1 covers 9 bases. The CDR3 is 14 residues long. Germline CDR1 SGHRS, CDR2 YFSETQ. For the CDR3, the DNA is TGCACCAGCAGCAGGGGACAGGGAAACGGGGAGCTGTTTTTT. It specifies CTSSRGQGNGELFF.

This clonotype occurred many times. This rearrangement joins TRBV29-1 to TRBJ1-1; D call uncertain. CDR1 and CDR2 from the germline V gene are SQVTM and ANQGSEA. The ends were cut back, 4 bases at V and 1 base at J, with 7 bases in the middle. CDR3 length equals 12 residues. CDR3 residues: CSVAAANTEAFF. The CDR3, as DNA: TGCAGCGTTGCGGCGGCGAACACTGAAGCTTTCTTT.

This clonotype was seen repeatedly, ten times or more. This chain connects TRBV7-8 to TRBJ1-2, with 7 bases identical to TRBD1. Per germline, CDR1 SGHVS and CDR2 FQNEAQ. The CDR3 contains 15 residues. After removal of 4 bases from V and 0 bases from J, the junction contained 5 bases not matched to a gene. The CDR3 reads CASSSAGTANYGYTF. The CDR3 coding sequence is TGTGCCAGCAGCTCCGCTGGGACAGCTAACTATGGCTACACCTTC. The whole variable domain, filled in from reference TRBV7-8 and TRBJ1-2, reads GAGVSQSPRYKVAKRGQDVALRCDPISGHVSLFWYQQALGQGPEFLTYFQNEAQLDKSGLPSDRFFAERPEGSVSTLKIQRTQQEDSAVYLCASSSAGTANYGYTFGSGTRLTVV.

This clonotype was counted at least ten times. CDR3 sequence: CASSVEGGSRDTQYF. CDR3 nucleotides: TGTGCCAGCAGCGTAGAAGGCGGGAGTAGAGATACGCAGTATTTT. The chain uses TRBV9 and TRBJ2-3, with TRBD2 matching 7 bases. The CDR3 totals 15 residues. V dropped 0 bases and J dropped 5; count of bases not matched to a gene: 6. Germline CDR1 and CDR2: SGDLS and YYNGEE.

This clonotype showed up many times. This chain uses TRBV28 with TRBJ2-3, with 9 bases identical to TRBD2. The CDR3 is 17 amino acids. The trim removed 1 base at V and 1 base at J, leaving 6 bases unmatched. CDR1 and CDR2 from the germline V gene are MDHEN and SYDVKM. The DNA for the CDR3 is TGTGCCAGCAGTTTATTCAGCGGGGGGACTGGCACAGATACGCAGTATTTT. Translated: CASSLFSGGTGTDTQYF. The full variable domain, with the rest looked up from reference TRBV28 and TRBJ2-3, is DVKVTQSSRYLVKRTGEKVFLECVQDMDHENMFWYRQDPGLGLRLIYFSYDVKMKEKGDIPEGYSVSREKKERFSLILESASTNQTSMYLCASSLFSGGTGTDTQYFGPGTRLTVL.

This clonotype has at least ten counts. The chain uses TRBV20-1 and TRBJ2-3; 9 nucleotides line up with TRBD2. The V gene's germline CDR1 is DFQATT and CDR2 SNEGSKA (reference sequence). CDR3 size: 16 residues. V was clipped by 2 bases and J by 2 bases; unmatched bases: 8. In DNA, the CDR3 is TGCAGTGCTAGACAGGCTAGCGGGACATTCACAGATACGCAGTATTTT. This translates into CSARQASGTFTDTQYF.

In this sample, this clonotype turned up many times. This sequence joins TRBV3-1 and TRBJ2-4, with 11 nucleotides matching TRBD1. The germline gives CDR1 LGHDT, CDR2 YNNKEL (reference sequence). CDR3 length: 16 amino acids. V was clipped by 0 bases and J by 9 bases; unmatched bases: 7. This chain's CDR3 is CASSQDTGTGGGIQYF. The DNA for the CDR3 is TGTGCCAGCAGCCAAGATACCGGGACAGGGGGTGGCATTCAGTACTTC.

This clonotype has a count of ten or more. This chain uses TRBV7-9 with TRBJ1-2, with unresolved D. Germline CDR1 SEHNR, CDR2 FQNEAQ (reference sequence). This CDR3 has 12 amino acids. The V and J ends lost 3 bases and 5 bases respectively, with 7 bases between them. Written as DNA, the CDR3 is TGTGCCAGCAGCTTTCTTGGATATGGCTACACCTTC. Protein product: CASSFLGYGYTF.

This clonotype is medium-sized (0.01 to 0.1%) in the sample. The chain recombines TRBV24-1 with TRBJ2-1, with D hard to call. Trimming took 2 bases from V and 4 from J, leaving 11 bases between them. This CDR3 has 15 residues. In germline, CDR1 is KGHDR, CDR2 SFDVKD. The CDR3 DNA reads as TGTGCCACCAGTGATTATAGTTCCGAGTACAATGAGCAGTTCTTC. This encodes CATSDYSSEYNEQFF.

This clonotype was seen many times. This sequence joins TRBV7-8 and TRBJ2-7; 10 positions match TRBD2. The ends lost 4 bases at V and 2 bases at J; junction bases unmatched: 5. The CDR3 sequence is 15 residues long. CDR1 and CDR2 from the germline V gene are SGHVS and FQNEAQ. CDR3 protein: CASSSFTSGAYEQYF. The CDR3 bases are TGTGCCAGCAGCTCCTTTACTAGCGGGGCCTACGAGCAGTACTTC.

This clonotype showed up many times. Here the CDR3 reads CASSWSGSPSEQYF. The CDR3 coding sequence is TGTGCCAGCAGCTGGAGCGGGAGTCCCTCCGAGCAGTACTTC. This chain links TRBV5-5 with TRBJ2-7; 8 nucleotides line up with TRBD2. This CDR3 is 14 amino acids long. Trimming cost V 3 bases and J 6 bases; bases outside gene matches: 8. CDR1 and CDR2 (germline): SGHKS, YYEKEE (reference sequence).

This clonotype was seen ten or more times. This chain joins TRBV20-1 and TRBJ1-2; D is possibly TRBD1 (6 bases). CDR1 is DFQATT, CDR2 SNEGSKA, per germline (reference sequence). Trimming removed 3 bases from V and 8 bases from J, with 16 bases in between. The CDR3 runs 13 residues. DNA of the CDR3: TGCAGTGCTAGCGACAGGTCACAGGACGGCTACACCTTC. It specifies CSASDRSQDGYTF.

By sample share, this clonotype is medium-sized. This chain connects TRBV4-1 to TRBJ2-7; maybe TRBD1 (6 bases). The V gene's germline CDR1 is MGHRA and CDR2 YSYEKL. The CDR3 loop spans 15 amino acids. Trimming removed 0 bases from V and 4 bases from J, with 13 bases in between. The CDR3 coding sequence is TGCGCCAGCAGCCAAGATCGGCAGGGGCTTTACGAGCAGTACTTC. Translation: CASSQDRQGLYEQYF.

This clonotype was seen repeatedly, ten times or more. The CDR3 reads CASSPNYRAIGYTF. CDR3 coding DNA: TGTGCCAGCAGTCCTAATTACAGGGCTATTGGCTACACCTTC. This rearrangement joins TRBV6-1 to TRBJ1-2; a possible D gene is TRBD1 (6 bases). Trimming took off 5 bases at V and 7 bases at J, with 17 bases between the two ends. The germline gives CDR1 MNHNS, CDR2 SASEGT. The CDR3 covers 14 residues.

At least ten counts were recorded for this clonotype. The chain uses TRBV4-1 and TRBJ1-4, with 7 bases that match TRBD1. J lost 4 bases, V lost 0 bases, and 5 bases had no gene match. CDR1 is MGHRA, CDR2 YSYEKL, per germline. The CDR3 is made up of 16 amino acids. The CDR3 sequence: CASSQDQGQSNEKLFF. CDR3 nucleotides: TGCGCCAGCAGCCAAGATCAGGGACAGAGTAATGAAAAACTGTTTTTT.

This clonotype was counted many times. The J gene is TRBJ1-1, the V gene TRBV7-9; D call uncertain. The CDR3 totals 15 residues. With 0 bases removed from V and 1 base from J, the gap between germline ends came to 9 bases. Germline V lookup: CDR1 SEHNR, CDR2 FQNEAQ (reference sequence). CDR3 in amino acids: CASSLANGANTEAFF. The CDR3 DNA follows: TGTGCCAGCAGCTTAGCGAATGGAGCGAACACTGAAGCTTTCTTT.

As to this clonotype: This may be a read error, as it is one base from a much larger clone. This chain uses TRBV12-3 or TRBV12-4 with TRBJ1-5; D not resolved. The CDR3 sequence is 15 residues long. V shed 5 bases and J shed 6 bases, with 17 bases lying between them. In DNA form, the CDR3 reads TGTGCCAGCAGTCCCCCGTCGTATGGCAGTCAGCCCCAGCATTTT. Amino acid sequence: CASSPPSYGSQPQHF.

This clonotype was detected many times. The genes are TRBV5-1 and TRBJ2-5; tentatively, D is TRBD1 or TRBD2 (6 bases each). The CDR3 runs 15 residues. Deletions cut 5 bases from V and 5 bases from J, with 19 bases between. Germline V gives CDR1 SGHRS, CDR2 YFSETQ. The CDR3 DNA reads TGCGCCAGCAGTTCGGGGGCGTTAGTAGAGGAGACCCAGTACTTC. As protein: CASSSGALVEETQYF.

This clonotype was detected ten times or more. This chain connects TRBV20-1 to TRBJ2-5; 14 nucleotides match TRBD2. The CDR3 has 19 residues. CDR1 DFQATT and CDR2 SNEGSKA come from the germline V gene (reference sequence). Unmatched junction bases numbered 19, after V lost 5 bases and J lost 5 bases. The CDR3 spells CSARTPPGTSGSIGETQYF. In DNA form, the CDR3 reads TGCAGTGCTCGCACACCCCCCGGGACTAGCGGGAGTATTGGGGAGACCCAGTACTTC.

This clonotype was counted many times. The V and J genes are TRBV6-5 and TRBJ2-3; 8 bases map to TRBD2. J lost 6 bases, V lost 0 bases, and 11 bases had no gene match. The germline V gene has CDR1 MNHEY and CDR2 SVGAGI. This CDR3 is built from 17 residues. The CDR3 DNA follows: TGTGCCAGCAGTTACTCGAGGCAGCGGGAGCTACGGGATACGCAGTATTTT. Protein: CASSYSRQRELRDTQYF.

By proportion, this clonotype is medium-sized. The chain joins TRBV6-5 to TRBJ2-7; 8 positions match TRBD1. CDR1 is MNHEY and CDR2 is SVGAGI in the germline V gene. The CDR3 sequence is 14 residues long. Trimming took 5 bases from V and 3 from J; bases not matched to a gene: 6. The CDR3 DNA reads as TGTGCCAGCAGTGAGGGACAGGCCGACTACGAGCAGTACTTC. Amino acid sequence: CASSEGQADYEQYF.